This TCR beta chain was sequenced for a study of memory CD4+ T cells and cytomegalovirus serostatus. Single viable CD3+CD4+CD8-CD45RO+ cells were sorted as the memory CD4+ T cells. Positive selection with CD4 microbeads enriched total CD4+ T cells. The assay was immunoSEQ multiplex PCR, and TCRdb's table has in-frame clones only and misses some. The data show just under 95,000 clones, with roughly 80% seen just once and around 3.6% held by the top ten. The TCR originated in an adult in good health and CMV-seropositive. Material for sequencing was memory CD4+ T cells from blood.

CDR3 bases: TGTGCCAGCAATGAGTGGGGAAACACCATATATTTT. Translating it yields CASNEWGNTIYF. The chain carries TRBV6-1 and TRBJ1-3, with D unresolved. Germline CDR1 is MNHNS and CDR2 is SASEGT. The CDR3 extends over 12 amino acids. V gave up 7 bases and J gave up 4 bases, with 8 bases separating them.